What follows are 23 T cell receptor beta chains derived from one specimen sequenced in a study of blood T cell repertoires in COVID-19. Libraries were prepared by immunoSEQ multiplex PCR; TCRdb keeps only in-frame clonotypes and omits some of them. The sample gives 95,000 or so clones, more than 80% of which show up once; 24% is in the top ten. Sequencing was performed on peripheral blood. The receptors were sampled from a human donor in a cohort sampled during active COVID-19.

V usage is TRBV19 and J usage is TRBJ2-3; 7 bases line up with TRBD2. The CDR3 sequence is 18 residues long. Germline trimming cut 5 bases from V and 0 bases from J; bases unmatched to any gene: 14. Germline V gene lookup returns CDR1 LNHDA and CDR2 SQIVND (reference sequence). CDR3 sequence reads: CASSWGGVTLSSTDTQYF. The CDR3 DNA reads as TGTGCCAGTAGTTGGGGGGGGGTCACCCTCTCCAGCACAGATACGCAGTATTTT.

About this clone: An end of the junction does not agree with germline; a read error may underlie this. The genes are TRBV7-7 and TRBJ2-2; TRBD2 matches 7 bases. CDR3 length: 18 amino acids. Per germline, CDR1 SSHAT and CDR2 FNYEAQ (reference sequence). The CDR3 DNA reads as TGTGCTAGCAGCTCGAAAAATGGGAGGACTAGTATCCCCGGGGAGCTGTTTTTT. It translates to CASSSKNGRTSIPGELFF.

The V gene is TRBV20-1, the J gene TRBJ1-1, with 8 nucleotides matching TRBD1. From germline, CDR1 is DFQATT and CDR2 SNEGSKA (reference sequence). After removal of 3 bases from V and 1 base from J, the junction contained 7 bases not matched to a gene. This CDR3 has 15 amino acids. The CDR3 DNA sequence: TGCAGTGCTAGTGGGACAGGTTTCGGGAACACTGAAGCTTTCTTT. Translating it yields CSASGTGFGNTEAFF.

V gene TRBV18 combines with J gene TRBJ2-5, with D maybe TRBD1 (6 bases). The CDR3 sequence is 15 residues long. Trimming took 3 bases from V and 3 from J, leaving 14 bases between them. Germline assignment: CDR1 KGHSH and CDR2 LQKENI. The CDR3 loop is CASSPSTGSKETQYF. CDR3 nucleotides: TGTGCCAGCTCACCTTCGACAGGATCTAAAGAGACCCAGTACTTC.

J is TRBJ2-5 and V is TRBV5-5; 14 bases fit TRBD2. The CDR3 consists of 17 residues. Per the germline V gene, CDR1 is SGHKS and CDR2 is YYEKEE (reference sequence). J was trimmed by 5 bases and V by 1 base; bases with no gene match: 7. CDR3 bases: TGTGCCAGCAGCTTGCCCGGGACTAGCGGGAGCGGTGAGACCCAGTACTTC. It codes for CASSLPGTSGSGETQYF.

The gene calls are TRBV3-1 (or the pseudogene TRBV3-2) and TRBJ2-1, with a weak D call TRBD1 (6 bases). The CDR3 totals 14 residues. CDR1 and CDR2 from the germline V gene are LGHDT and YNNKEL (reference sequence). The V end was cut by 4 bases, the J end by 5 bases, with 12 bases between. CDR3: CASSPATGNNEQFF. The CDR3 DNA is TGTGCCAGCAGCCCCGCAACAGGGAACAATGAGCAGTTCTTC.

This clone was seen a few times. The CDR3 region is CAVKRGNSYEQYF. The CDR3 nucleotides read TGTGCCGTCAAACGGGGAAACTCCTACGAGCAGTACTTC. J is TRBJ2-7 and V is TRBV27; TRBD2 is a possible D gene (5 bases). The V gene's germline CDR1 is MNHEY and CDR2 SMNVEV (reference sequence). There are 13 residues in the CDR3. The V and J ends lost 11 bases and 0 bases respectively, with 14 bases between them.

V and J are TRBV7-2 and TRBJ1-1, with D tentatively TRBD1 (5 bases). Trimming took off 2 bases at V and 5 bases at J, with 15 bases between the two ends. CDR3 length equals 15 residues. Germline CDR1 is SGHTA and CDR2 is FQGNSA. DNA of the CDR3: TGTGCCAGCAGCTTATTGTGGGGGGTCGGGACTGAAGCTTTCTTT. It translates to CASSLLWGVGTEAFF.

The chain couples TRBV7-2 to TRBJ1-5, with a tentative D call TRBD1 (6 bases). The V end lost 2 bases, the J end lost 4 bases, and 12 bases lay between the germline ends. The CDR3 is 15 amino acids. Germline-derived CDR1 and CDR2 are SGHTA and FQGNSA. This CDR3 reads CASSLSRGNNQPQHF. Written as DNA, the CDR3 is TGTGCCAGCAGCTTAAGCAGGGGAAATAATCAGCCCCAGCATTTT.

Here the CDR3 reads CASSSRTGKGHQPQHF. CDR3 coding DNA: TGTGCCAGCAGTTCGCGGACAGGGAAAGGCCATCAGCCCCAGCATTTT. This chain uses TRBV6-5 with TRBJ1-5, with TRBD1 matching over 8 bases. Germline lookup yields CDR1 MNHEY and CDR2 SVGAGI. V shed 4 bases, J shed 5 bases, and the junction held 10 bases outside the gene matches. This CDR3 spans 16 amino acids.

As DNA, the CDR3 is TGTGCCAGTACCCCGGACAGGGGGAACACTGAAGCTTTCTTT. Its protein is CASTPDRGNTEAFF. The genes are TRBV19 and TRBJ1-1, with 9 bases identical to TRBD1. After removal of 7 bases from V and 1 base from J, the junction contained 4 bases not matched to a gene. Germline V gives CDR1 LNHDA, CDR2 SQIVND (reference sequence). This CDR3 is built from 14 residues.

The V gene is TRBV10-3, the J gene TRBJ1-4; D possibly corresponds to TRBD1 (6 bases). CDR1 is ENHRY and CDR2 is SYGVKD in the germline V gene. This CDR3 is 15 amino acids long. Deletions cut 0 bases from V and 8 bases from J, with 13 bases between. CDR3 in amino acids: CAISESGGHREKLFF. In DNA form, the CDR3 reads TGTGCCATCAGTGAGTCCGGGGGGCACCGGGAAAAACTGTTTTTT.

The chain uses TRBV6-5 and TRBJ1-6; tentatively, D is TRBD1 (5 bases). There are 15 residues in the CDR3. Trimming removed 2 bases at V and 5 bases at J, with 10 bases between. Germline V lookup: CDR1 MNHEY, CDR2 SVGAGI. CDR3 in DNA: TGTGCCAGCAGTTACGGGCAGGGCAATAATTCACCCCTCCACTTT. It codes for CASSYGQGNNSPLHF.

In this sample, this clone turned up a few times. The chain carries TRBV28 and TRBJ2-2; a possible D gene is TRBD1 (5 bases). V lost 6 bases to trimming and J lost 6 bases, with 14 bases between them. The CDR3 has 14 residues. The V gene's germline CDR1 is MDHEN and CDR2 SYDVKM. The CDR3 loop is CASSHQGWSGELFF. CDR3 bases: TGTGCCAGCAGCCATCAGGGTTGGTCCGGGGAGCTGTTTTTT.

The chain is built from TRBV18 and TRBJ2-1; 9 nucleotides agree with TRBD2. This CDR3 has 15 amino acids. Trimming cost V 1 base and J 9 bases; bases outside gene matches: 7. Germline values: CDR1 KGHSH, CDR2 LQKENI. CDR3 sequence: CASSPLRGRAAEQFF. The CDR3 DNA follows: TGTGCCAGCTCACCACTACGCGGGAGGGCCGCTGAGCAGTTCTTC.

Worth noting for this clone: At the DNA level, this CDR3 is encoded by other sequences in the same sample as well. The J gene is TRBJ1-5, the V gene TRBV7-2; 8 bases agree with TRBD1. Germline lookup yields CDR1 SGHTA and CDR2 FQGNSA. J was trimmed by 0 bases and V by 2 bases; bases with no gene match: 6. CDR3 length: 17 residues. CDR3 in DNA: TGTGCCAGCAGCTTAAGACCGGGACAGGATAGCAATCAGCCCCAGCATTTT. Protein: CASSLRPGQDSNQPQHF. Full variable domain (rest looked up from reference TRBV7-2 and TRBJ1-5): GAGVSQSPSNKVTEKGKDVELRCDPISGHTALYWYRQSLGQGLEFLIYFQGNSAPDKSGLPSDRFSAERTGGSVSTLTIQRTQQEDSAVYLCASSLRPGQDSNQPQHFGDGTRLSIL.

The genes are TRBV9 and TRBJ1-6; D is perhaps TRBD1 (5 bases). CDR3 size: 14 residues. CDR1 and CDR2 (germline): SGDLS, YYNGEE. V was cut by 4 bases and J by 6 bases, with 11 bases left in between. The CDR3 here is CASSPRQSNSPLHF. The DNA for the CDR3 is TGTGCCAGCAGCCCCCGACAGTCTAATTCACCCCTCCACTTT.

The chain carries TRBV19 and TRBJ2-1, with 8 bases lining up with TRBD2. The CDR3 is 12 amino acids. The junction had 7 bases not matched to a gene; V was cut back by 8 bases and J by 10 bases. Germline V gene data show CDR1 as LNHDA and CDR2 as SQIVND (reference sequence). CDR3 coding DNA: TGTGCCAGTTCACAGCGGGAGCGGGAGCAGTTCTTC. The encoded protein is CASSQREREQFF.

The chain links TRBV18 to TRBJ1-2, with 7 bases lining up with TRBD1. The trim removed 3 bases at V and 4 bases at J, leaving 8 bases unmatched. CDR1 is KGHSH and CDR2 is LQKENI in the germline V gene. The CDR3 is made up of 15 amino acids. CDR3 residues: CASSPPIDRVYGYTF. The CDR3 coding sequence is TGTGCCAGCTCACCCCCGATAGACAGGGTCTATGGCTACACCTTC. Based on the CDR3 plus reference TRBV18 and TRBJ1-2, the full variable domain is NAGVMQNPRHLVRRRGQEARLRCSPMKGHSHVYWYRQLPEEGLKFMVYLQKENIIDESGMPKERFSAEFPKEGPSILRIQQVVRGDSAAYFCASSPPIDRVYGYTFGSGTRLTVV.

This clone was observed a few times. The rearrangement uses TRBV18 and TRBJ1-2, with a tentative D call TRBD1 (6 bases). There are 14 residues in the CDR3. Deletions cut 0 bases from V and 8 bases from J, with 13 bases between. Germline lookup yields CDR1 KGHSH and CDR2 LQKENI. CDR3 in DNA: TGTGCCAGCTCACCACCGGCAGGGGAGGGCGGCTACACCTTC. Protein product: CASSPPAGEGGYTF. Variable domain in full (rest from reference TRBV18 and TRBJ1-2): NAGVMQNPRHLVRRRGQEARLRCSPMKGHSHVYWYRQLPEEGLKFMVYLQKENIIDESGMPKERFSAEFPKEGPSILRIQQVVRGDSAAYFCASSPPAGEGGYTFGSGTRLTVV.

This clone was seen just once. The chain couples TRBV6-5 to TRBJ2-7; TRBD2 agrees at 8 bases. The germline CDR1 and CDR2 sequences are MNHEY and SVGAGI. The CDR3 length is 13 residues. V dropped 5 bases and J dropped 6; count of bases not matched to a gene: 6. The CDR3 bases are TGTGCCAGCAGTAGACGGGAGGGTAGCGAGCAGTACTTC. As protein: CASSRREGSEQYF.

The rearrangement links TRBV9 to TRBJ1-1, with D unclear. Germline assignment: CDR1 SGDLS and CDR2 YYNGEE. The CDR3 consists of 14 residues. V gave up 4 bases and J gave up 0 bases, with 10 bases separating them. CDR3 nucleotide sequence: TGTGCCAGCAGCCCACGAACAGTGAACACTGAAGCTTTCTTT. It translates to CASSPRTVNTEAFF.

The gene calls are TRBV19 and TRBJ1-4, with TRBD1 matching over 7 bases. V dropped 5 bases and J dropped 0; count of bases not matched to a gene: 3. The CDR3 contains 15 residues. CDR1 and CDR2 from the germline V gene are LNHDA and SQIVND (reference sequence). CDR3 residues: CASSGTAATNEKLFF. The CDR3 region has the DNA TGTGCCAGTAGTGGGACAGCAGCAACTAATGAAAAACTGTTTTTT.